One and the same sample provided the 18 T cell receptor beta chains below, sequenced in a study of brain metastases from non-small cell lung cancer. Method: immunoSEQ multiplex PCR; TCRdb's copy keeps in-frame clones and lacks some. The sample holds under 4,500 clones, roughly 89% seen once. Specimen: primary lung tumor tissue. All receptors derive from a donor over 35 with non-small cell lung cancer.

The chain carries TRBV28 and TRBJ2-1; 16 bases fit TRBD2. V lost 4 bases, J lost 15 bases, and 6 bases stayed unmatched. The germline V gene has CDR1 MDHEN and CDR2 SYDVKM. The CDR3 loop spans 14 amino acids. The CDR3 DNA reads as TGTGCCAGCAGTTATGGGACTAGCGGGAGGGCCGGGTTCTTC. This gives the protein CASSYGTSGRAGFF.

V usage is TRBV14 and J usage is TRBJ2-6; no firm D call. V was cut by 5 bases and J by 5 bases, with 22 bases left in between. The CDR3 has 18 residues. Per the germline V gene, CDR1 is SGHDN and CDR2 is FVKESK. In DNA, the CDR3 is TGTGCCAGCAGCGGTATCAGTAATCTGACAAGTCGGGCCAACGTCCTGACTTTC. Protein sequence: CASSGISNLTSRANVLTF.

The genes are TRBV7-9 and TRBJ2-1; perhaps D is TRBD1 or TRBD2 (5 bases each). The ends were cut back, 5 bases at V and 6 bases at J, with 17 bases in the middle. The CDR3 totals 15 residues. Germline V gene lookup returns CDR1 SEHNR and CDR2 FQNEAQ (reference sequence). CDR3 residues: CASSGWAARGNEQFF. The CDR3 DNA sequence: TGTGCCAGCAGCGGATGGGCTGCGAGGGGCAATGAGCAGTTCTTC.

The rearrangement links TRBV29-1 to TRBJ1-1; D gene ambiguous. CDR3 length equals 13 residues. Germline-derived CDR1 and CDR2 are SQVTM and ANQGSEA. V was trimmed by 6 bases and J by 2 bases, leaving 13 bases between them. DNA of the CDR3: TGCAGCGTCGTCCCTCTACCAAACACTGAAGCTTTCTTT. This encodes CSVVPLPNTEAFF.

The chain employs TRBV25-1 and TRBJ2-1; 9 nucleotides agree with TRBD2. This CDR3 region has 16 residues. V gave up 6 bases and J gave up 5 bases; unmatched junction bases: 11. CDR1 is MGHDK and CDR2 is SYGVNS in the germline V gene. The CDR3 reads CASRAWKTSGDNEQFF. The CDR3 coding sequence is TGTGCCAGCAGGGCATGGAAGACTAGCGGAGACAATGAGCAGTTCTTC. Full variable domain (remainder filled in from reference TRBV25-1 and TRBJ2-1): EADIYQTPRYLVIGTGKKITLECSQTMGHDKMYWYQQDPGMELHLIHYSYGVNSTEKGDLSSESTVSRIRTEHFPLTLESARPSHTSQYLCASRAWKTSGDNEQFFGPGTRLTVL.

A few counts support this clone. The chain employs TRBV7-9 and TRBJ1-5; D is perhaps TRBD1 (5 bases). Trimming left V 1 base short and J 6 bases short, with 13 bases between. Germline assignment: CDR1 SEHNR and CDR2 FQNEAQ (reference sequence). The CDR3 is 15 residues long. The CDR3 spells CASSLGGNGIQPQHF. CDR3 nucleotide sequence: TGTGCCAGCAGCTTAGGGGGCAACGGGATTCAGCCCCAGCATTTT.

This clone appeared once. The chain combines TRBV19 with TRBJ2-5; D may be TRBD2 (5 bases). This CDR3 is built from 15 residues. V dropped 4 bases and J dropped 5 bases, with 17 bases sitting between them. Germline CDR1 and CDR2: LNHDA and SQIVND (reference sequence). The CDR3 DNA is TGTGCCAGTAGTACCCTCGGCCTCGGGATGGAGACCCAGTACTTC. Translation gives CASSTLGLGMETQYF.

This CDR3 reads CASSNPSAQHYGYTF. For the CDR3, the DNA is TGTGCCAGCAGTAACCCTTCGGCGCAGCACTATGGCTACACCTTC. The chain links TRBV7-8 to TRBJ1-2; D unclear. With 6 bases removed from V and 3 bases from J, the gap between germline ends came to 17 bases. CDR3 size: 15 residues. Germline values: CDR1 SGHVS, CDR2 FQNEAQ. Filled out from reference TRBV7-8 and TRBJ1-2, the complete variable domain reads GAGVSQSPRYKVAKRGQDVALRCDPISGHVSLFWYQQALGQGPEFLTYFQNEAQLDKSGLPSDRFFAERPEGSVSTLKIQRTQQEDSAVYLCASSNPSAQHYGYTFGSGTRLTVV.

This clone was observed a few times. The V gene is TRBV5-1, the J gene TRBJ2-3; the D is unclear. The CDR3 extends over 12 amino acids. Looked up from germline, CDR1 is SGHRS and CDR2 is YFSETQ. V lost 3 bases and J 2 bases, leaving 4 bases between the germline ends. In DNA form, the CDR3 reads TGCGCCAGCAGCTCAGCCACAGATACGCAGTATTTT. It encodes CASSSATDTQYF.

This clone was found a few times. The chain combines TRBV5-1 with TRBJ1-1, with D maybe TRBD1 (5 bases). The CDR3 has 13 residues. The V gene lost 0 bases and the J gene lost 7 bases, with 10 bases spanning the gap. CDR1 and CDR2 (germline): SGHRS, YFSETQ. The CDR3 loop is CASSLEPRGEAFF. As DNA, the CDR3 is TGCGCCAGCAGCTTGGAACCGAGGGGTGAAGCTTTCTTT.

The V call is TRBV2, the J call TRBJ2-3, with D perhaps TRBD2 (5 bases). The germline gives CDR1 SNHLY, CDR2 FYNNEI. The CDR3 length is 16 residues. V lost 7 bases to trimming and J lost 2 bases, with 19 bases between them. CDR3 sequence reads: CASTLHFGLPTDTQYF. The CDR3 DNA reads TGTGCCAGCACACTTCATTTTGGACTCCCCACAGATACGCAGTATTTT.

This rearrangement joins TRBV7-8 to TRBJ2-3; 8 positions agree with TRBD2. The V gene's germline CDR1 is SGHVS and CDR2 FQNEAQ. The ends lost 2 bases at V and 4 bases at J; junction bases unmatched: 2. The CDR3 runs 14 residues. In nucleotides, the CDR3 is TGTGCCAGCAGCTTATTAGCGGGACCAGATACGCAGTATTTT. Residues: CASSLLAGPDTQYF.

V and J are TRBV3-1 (or the pseudogene TRBV3-2) and TRBJ1-2; tentative D call: TRBD1 (5 bases). This CDR3 spans 15 amino acids. Per germline, CDR1 LGHDT and CDR2 YNNKEL (reference sequence). V lost 0 bases to trimming and J lost 1 base, with 9 bases between them. This CDR3 reads CASSQDLQGNYGYTF. In DNA, the CDR3 is TGTGCCAGCAGCCAAGATCTTCAGGGTAACTATGGCTACACCTTC.

The chain recombines TRBV29-1 with TRBJ1-1, with TRBD1 matching 10 bases. J lost 1 base, V lost 6 bases, and 2 bases had no gene match. This CDR3 is built from 13 residues. The V gene's germline CDR1 is SQVTM and CDR2 ANQGSEA. CDR3 region: CSVRTGGNTEAFF. The CDR3 DNA sequence: TGCAGCGTACGGACAGGGGGGAACACTGAAGCTTTCTTT.

This clone occurred a few times. V is TRBV15 and J is TRBJ2-3; 7 bases fit TRBD2. The CDR3 runs to 15 residues. V shed 1 base, J shed 6 bases, and the junction held 7 bases outside the gene matches. CDR1 and CDR2 (germline): LNHNV, YYDKDF (reference sequence). The CDR3 reads CATSRARGRGDTQYF. CDR3 nucleotide sequence: TGTGCCACCAGCAGAGCCCGCGGGAGAGGGGATACGCAGTATTTT.

V gene TRBV27 combines with J gene TRBJ1-4; D is perhaps TRBD1 (6 bases). Trimming pared 6 bases from V and 3 bases from J, leaving 14 bases between. Germline V lookup: CDR1 MNHEY, CDR2 SMNVEV (reference sequence). The CDR3 is 15 amino acids. CDR3 sequence: CASRPWDNSNEKLFF. The DNA of the CDR3 is TGTGCCAGCAGACCTTGGGACAATTCTAATGAAAAACTGTTTTTT.

To note about this clone: The junction and the germline gene differ at one end; a read error may be behind it. Other nucleotide sequences from this sample produce the same CDR3. The chain combines TRBV9 with TRBJ2-2, with 13 bases aligning to TRBD2. From germline, CDR1 is SGDLS and CDR2 YYNGEE. This CDR3 contains 20 residues. CDR3 sequence (DNA): TGTGCCAGCAGCGCGCCTCGGACTAGCGGGAGATTCGCGAATACCGGGGAGCTGTTTTTT. This translates into CASSAPRTSGRFANTGELFF.

The chain is built from TRBV19 and TRBJ1-5; D ambiguous. CDR3 length equals 14 residues. Between the trimmed V and J ends, which lost 4 bases and 6 bases, there was a span of 13 bases. Germline CDR1 is LNHDA and CDR2 is SQIVND (reference sequence). For the CDR3, the DNA is TGTGCCAGTAGTAAATACTTTAGCTCTCAGCCCCAGCATTTT. It translates to CASSKYFSSQPQHF.